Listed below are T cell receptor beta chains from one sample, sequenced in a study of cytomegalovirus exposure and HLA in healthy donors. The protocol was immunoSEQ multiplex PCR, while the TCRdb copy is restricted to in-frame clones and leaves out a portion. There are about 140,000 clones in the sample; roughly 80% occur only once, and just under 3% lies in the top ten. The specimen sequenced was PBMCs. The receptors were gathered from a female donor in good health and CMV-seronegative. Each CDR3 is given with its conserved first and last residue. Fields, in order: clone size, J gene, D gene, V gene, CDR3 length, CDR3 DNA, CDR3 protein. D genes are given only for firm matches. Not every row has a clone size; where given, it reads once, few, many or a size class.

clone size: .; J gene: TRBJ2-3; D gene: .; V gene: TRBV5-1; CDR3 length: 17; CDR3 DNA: TGCGCCAGCAGCTTGGCCCAGGTAGATTGGAACACAGATACGCAGTATTTT; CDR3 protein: CASSLAQVDWNTDTQYF
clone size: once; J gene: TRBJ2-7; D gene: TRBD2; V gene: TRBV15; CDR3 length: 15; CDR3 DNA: TGTGCCACCAGCAGAGGGGCTAGCGGAGTATACGAGCAGTACTTC; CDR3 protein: CATSRGASGVYEQYF
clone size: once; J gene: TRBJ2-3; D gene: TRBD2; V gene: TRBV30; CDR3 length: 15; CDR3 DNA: TGTGCCTGGAGTGGACTAGCGGGGTCCCGAGATACGCAGTATTTT; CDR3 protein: CAWSGLAGSRDTQYF
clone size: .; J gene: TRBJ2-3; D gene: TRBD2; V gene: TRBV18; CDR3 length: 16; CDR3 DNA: TGTGCCAGCTCTCGGAAGCGGGAGGTAGGCGCAGATACGCAGTATTTT; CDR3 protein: CASSRKREVGADTQYF
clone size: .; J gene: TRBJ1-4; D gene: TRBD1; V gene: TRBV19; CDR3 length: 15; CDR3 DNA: TGTGCCAGTAGTCGCCTGACAGGGACCTTGAGGAAACTGTTTTTT; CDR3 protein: CASSRLTGTLRKLFF
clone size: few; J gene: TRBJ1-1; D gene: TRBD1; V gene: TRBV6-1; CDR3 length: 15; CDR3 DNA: TGTGCCACGACCGCGAGACAGGGTGTGAACACTGAAGCTTTCTTT; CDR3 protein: CATTARQGVNTEAFF
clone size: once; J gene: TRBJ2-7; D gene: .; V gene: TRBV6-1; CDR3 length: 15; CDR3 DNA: TGTGCCAGCAGTATCTATGACAGTTTACTCTACGAGCAGTACTTC; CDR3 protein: CASSIYDSLLYEQYF
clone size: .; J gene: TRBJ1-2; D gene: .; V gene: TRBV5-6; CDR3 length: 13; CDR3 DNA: TGTGCCAGCAGTCCGGGGGGGAAGGATGGCTACACCTTC; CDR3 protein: CASSPGGKDGYTF
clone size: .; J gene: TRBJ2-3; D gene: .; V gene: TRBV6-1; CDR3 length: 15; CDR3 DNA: TGTGCCAGCATTAACCGGGACACGTTCACAGATACGCAGTATTTT; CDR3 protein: CASINRDTFTDTQYF
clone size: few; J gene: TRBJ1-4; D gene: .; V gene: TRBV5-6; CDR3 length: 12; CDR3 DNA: TGTGCCAGCAGCTCCAATAATGAAAAACTGTTTTTT; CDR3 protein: CASSSNNEKLFF
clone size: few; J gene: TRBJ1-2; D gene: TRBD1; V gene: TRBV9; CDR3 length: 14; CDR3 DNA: TGTGCCAGCAGCTTAGGGACAGGGGCCTATGGCTACACCTTC; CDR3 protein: CASSLGTGAYGYTF
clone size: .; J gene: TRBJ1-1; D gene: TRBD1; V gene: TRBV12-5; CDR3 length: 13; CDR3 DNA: TGTGCTAGTGGTTTGGCAGGGGGAACTGAAGCTTTCTTT; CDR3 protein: CASGLAGGTEAFF
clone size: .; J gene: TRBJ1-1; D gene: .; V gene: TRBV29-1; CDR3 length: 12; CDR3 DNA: TGCAGCGTTCAGGGGTGGAACACTGAAGCTTTCTTT; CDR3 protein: CSVQGWNTEAFF
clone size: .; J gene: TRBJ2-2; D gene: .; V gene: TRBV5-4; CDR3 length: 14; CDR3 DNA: TGTGCCAGCAGCTTTGCCAGGAACACCGGGGAGCTGTTTTTT; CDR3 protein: CASSFARNTGELFF
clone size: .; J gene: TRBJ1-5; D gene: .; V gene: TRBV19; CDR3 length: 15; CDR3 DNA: TGTGCCAGTAGTATAGCAAGGGGTCGCAATCAGCCCCAGCATTTT; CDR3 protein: CASSIARGRNQPQHF
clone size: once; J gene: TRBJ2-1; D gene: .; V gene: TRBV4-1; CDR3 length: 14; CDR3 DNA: TGCGCCAGCAGCCAAGCGGACAGCACAAATGAGCAGTTCTTC; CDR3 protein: CASSQADSTNEQFF
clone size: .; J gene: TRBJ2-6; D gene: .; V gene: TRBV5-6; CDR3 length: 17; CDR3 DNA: TGTGCCAGTCGGAAGACAGGCCGCCACTCTGGGGCCAACGTCCTGACTTTC; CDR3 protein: CASRKTGRHSGANVLTF
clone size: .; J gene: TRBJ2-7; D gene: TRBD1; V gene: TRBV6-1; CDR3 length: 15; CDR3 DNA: TGTGCCAGCAGTGAACACTGGGACAGCGTCTACGAGCAGTACTTC; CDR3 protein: CASSEHWDSVYEQYF
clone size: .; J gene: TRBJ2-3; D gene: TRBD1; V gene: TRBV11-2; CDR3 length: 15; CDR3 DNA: TGTGCCAGCAGTTTGGACAGGGGGAAAACAGATACGCAGTATTTT; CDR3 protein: CASSLDRGKTDTQYF
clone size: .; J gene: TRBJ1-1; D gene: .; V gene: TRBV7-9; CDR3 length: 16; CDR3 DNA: TGTGCCAGCACCAACTTAGCCGTCACGGCGAACACTGAAGCTTTCTTT; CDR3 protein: CASTNLAVTANTEAFF
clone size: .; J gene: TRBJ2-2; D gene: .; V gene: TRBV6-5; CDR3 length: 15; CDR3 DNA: TGTGCCAGCAGTTATCACCCAACAGGCACCGGGGAGCTGTTTTTT; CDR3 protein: CASSYHPTGTGELFF
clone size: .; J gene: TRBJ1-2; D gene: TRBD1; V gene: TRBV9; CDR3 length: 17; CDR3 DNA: TGTGCCAGCAGCGTAGGTACAGGGGGTCTGGTCAACTATGGCTACACCTTC; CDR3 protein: CASSVGTGGLVNYGYTF
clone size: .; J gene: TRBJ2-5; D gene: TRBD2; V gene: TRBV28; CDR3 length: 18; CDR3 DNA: TGTGCCAGCAGTTTATCTCAGCGGGGGGCAACCTTCGGGGAGACCCAGTACTTC; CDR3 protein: CASSLSQRGATFGETQYF
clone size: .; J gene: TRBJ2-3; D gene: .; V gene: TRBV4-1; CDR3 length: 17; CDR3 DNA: TGCGCCAGCAGCCAAGATCCGATTAAGCGGTACACAGATACGCAGTATTTT; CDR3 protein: CASSQDPIKRYTDTQYF
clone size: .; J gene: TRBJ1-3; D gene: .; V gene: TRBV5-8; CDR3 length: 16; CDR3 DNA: TGTGCCAGCAGCTTGGTTTGGCCGATCTCTGGAAACACCATATATTTT; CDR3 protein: CASSLVWPISGNTIYF
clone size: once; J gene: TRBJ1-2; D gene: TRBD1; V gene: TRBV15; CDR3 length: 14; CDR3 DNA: TGTGCCACCAGCAGAGTCGGGACAGGGGGTGGCTACACCTTC; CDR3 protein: CATSRVGTGGGYTF
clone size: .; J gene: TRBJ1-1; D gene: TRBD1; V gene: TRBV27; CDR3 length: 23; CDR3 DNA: TGTGCCAGCAGTTCAATGGGGACAGGGCGGCGTGTGACATATAAACAGGGGAACACTGAAGCTTTCTTT; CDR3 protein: CASSSMGTGRRVTYKQGNTEAFF
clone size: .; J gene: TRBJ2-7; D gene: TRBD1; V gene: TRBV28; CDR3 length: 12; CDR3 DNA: TGTGCCAGCAGCTTAGGGGGCCACGAGCAGTACTTC; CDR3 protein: CASSLGGHEQYF
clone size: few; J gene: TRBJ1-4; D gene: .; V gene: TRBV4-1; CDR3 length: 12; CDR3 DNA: TGCGCCAGCAGCCTAGGCGGCGAAAAACTGTTTTTT; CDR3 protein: CASSLGGEKLFF
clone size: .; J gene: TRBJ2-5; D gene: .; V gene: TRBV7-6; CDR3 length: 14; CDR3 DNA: TGTGCCAGCAGCCCCCAGGGGCGCCGGGAGACCCAGTACTTC; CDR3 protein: CASSPQGRRETQYF
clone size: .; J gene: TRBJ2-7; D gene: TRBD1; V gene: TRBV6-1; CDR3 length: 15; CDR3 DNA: TGTGCCAGCAGTGAAGAAGGGGGCGCTTTTTACGAGCAGTACTTC; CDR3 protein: CASSEEGGAFYEQYF
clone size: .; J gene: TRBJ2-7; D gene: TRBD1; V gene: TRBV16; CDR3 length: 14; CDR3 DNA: TGTGCCAGCAGCCCACTGGGACAGACTTACGAGCAGTACTTC; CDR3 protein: CASSPLGQTYEQYF
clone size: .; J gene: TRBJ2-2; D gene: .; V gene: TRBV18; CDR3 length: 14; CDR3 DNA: TGTGCCAGCTCACCGAGAAGCTACACCGGGGAGCTGTTTTTT; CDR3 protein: CASSPRSYTGELFF
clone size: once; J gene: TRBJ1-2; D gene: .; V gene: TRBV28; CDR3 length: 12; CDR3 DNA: TGTGCCAGCAGTCCCGGGGTGAGAGGCTACACCTTC; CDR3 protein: CASSPGVRGYTF
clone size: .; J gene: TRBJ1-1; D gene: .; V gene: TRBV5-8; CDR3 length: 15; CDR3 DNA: TGTGCCAGCAGCTACCACGGAGGGCCAAACACTGAAGCTTTCTTT; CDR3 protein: CASSYHGGPNTEAFF
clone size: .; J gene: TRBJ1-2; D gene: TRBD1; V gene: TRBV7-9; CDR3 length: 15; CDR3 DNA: TGTGCCAGCAGCCTAGGAGGCCGGGACAGGGGTGGCTACACCTTC; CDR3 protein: CASSLGGRDRGGYTF
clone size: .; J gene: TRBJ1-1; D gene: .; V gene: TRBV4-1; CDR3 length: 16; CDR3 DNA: TGCGCCAGCAGCAGGGGCCCTTTAGAGAAAAACACTGAAGCTTTCTTT; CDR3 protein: CASSRGPLEKNTEAFF
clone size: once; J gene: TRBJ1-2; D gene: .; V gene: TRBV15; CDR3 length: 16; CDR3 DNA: TGTGCCACCAGCAGAGTGGCAGGCATGACTAACTATGGCTACACCTTC; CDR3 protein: CATSRVAGMTNYGYTF
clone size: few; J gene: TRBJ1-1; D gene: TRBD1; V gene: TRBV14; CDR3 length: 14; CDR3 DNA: TGTGCCAGCAGCCAAGTCTTGGACAGGGCTGAAGCTTTCTTT; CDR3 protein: CASSQVLDRAEAFF